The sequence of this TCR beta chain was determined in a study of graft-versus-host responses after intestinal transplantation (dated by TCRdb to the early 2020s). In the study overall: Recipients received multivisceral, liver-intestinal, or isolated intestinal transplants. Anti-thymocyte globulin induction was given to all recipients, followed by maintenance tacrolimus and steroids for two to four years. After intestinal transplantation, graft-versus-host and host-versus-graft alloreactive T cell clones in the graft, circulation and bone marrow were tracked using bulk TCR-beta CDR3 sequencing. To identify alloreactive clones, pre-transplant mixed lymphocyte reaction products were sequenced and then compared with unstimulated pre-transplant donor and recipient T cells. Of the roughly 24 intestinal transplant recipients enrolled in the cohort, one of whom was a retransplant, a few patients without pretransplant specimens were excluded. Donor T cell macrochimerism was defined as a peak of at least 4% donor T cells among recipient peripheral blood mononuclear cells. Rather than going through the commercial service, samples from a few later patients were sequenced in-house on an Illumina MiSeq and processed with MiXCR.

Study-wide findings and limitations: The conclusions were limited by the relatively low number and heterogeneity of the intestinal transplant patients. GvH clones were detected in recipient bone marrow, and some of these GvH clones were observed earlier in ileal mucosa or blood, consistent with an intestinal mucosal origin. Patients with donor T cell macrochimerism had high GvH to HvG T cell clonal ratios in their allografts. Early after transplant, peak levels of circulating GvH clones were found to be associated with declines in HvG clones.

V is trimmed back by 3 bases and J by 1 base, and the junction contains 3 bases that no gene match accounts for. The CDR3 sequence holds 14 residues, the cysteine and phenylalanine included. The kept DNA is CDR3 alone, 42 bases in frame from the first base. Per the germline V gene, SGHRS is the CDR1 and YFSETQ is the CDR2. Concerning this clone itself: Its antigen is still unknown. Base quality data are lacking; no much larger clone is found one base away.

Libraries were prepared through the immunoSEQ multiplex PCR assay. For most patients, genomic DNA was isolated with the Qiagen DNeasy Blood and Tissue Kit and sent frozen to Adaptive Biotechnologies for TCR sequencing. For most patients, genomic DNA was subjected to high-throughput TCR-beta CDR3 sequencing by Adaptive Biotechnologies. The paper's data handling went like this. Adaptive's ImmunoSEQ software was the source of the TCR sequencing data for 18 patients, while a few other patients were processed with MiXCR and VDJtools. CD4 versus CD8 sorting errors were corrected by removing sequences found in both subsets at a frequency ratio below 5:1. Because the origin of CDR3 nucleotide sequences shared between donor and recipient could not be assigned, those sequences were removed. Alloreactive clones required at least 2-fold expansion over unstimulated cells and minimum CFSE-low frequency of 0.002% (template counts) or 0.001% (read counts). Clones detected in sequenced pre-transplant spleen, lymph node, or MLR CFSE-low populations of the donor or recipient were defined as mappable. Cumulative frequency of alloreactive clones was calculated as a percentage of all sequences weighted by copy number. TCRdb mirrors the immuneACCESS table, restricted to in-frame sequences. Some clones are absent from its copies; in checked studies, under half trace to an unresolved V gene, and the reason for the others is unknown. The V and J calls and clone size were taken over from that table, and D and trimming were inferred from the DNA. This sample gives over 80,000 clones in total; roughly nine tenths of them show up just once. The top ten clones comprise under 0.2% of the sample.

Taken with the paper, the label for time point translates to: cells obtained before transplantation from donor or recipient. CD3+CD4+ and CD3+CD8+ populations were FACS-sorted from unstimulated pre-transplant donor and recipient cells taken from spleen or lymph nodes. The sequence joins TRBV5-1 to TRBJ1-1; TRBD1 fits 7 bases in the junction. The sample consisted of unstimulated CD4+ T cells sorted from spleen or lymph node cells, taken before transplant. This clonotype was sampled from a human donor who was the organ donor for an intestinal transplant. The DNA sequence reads TGCGCCAGCAGCTACACAGGGGCGAACACTGAAGCTTTCTTT. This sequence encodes CASSYTGANTEAFF. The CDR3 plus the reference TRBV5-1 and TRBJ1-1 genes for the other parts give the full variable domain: KAGVTQTPRYLIKTRGQQVTLSCSPISGHRSVSWYQQTPGQGLQFLFEYFSETQRNKGNFPGRFSGRQFSNSRSEMNVSTLELGDSALYLCASSYTGANTEAFFGQGTRLTVV.